The clone carrying this TCR beta chain turned up a few times. The antigen remains unidentified. Whereas donors were nominally healthy upon sampling, unrecorded immune exposures were probable. CDR3 length: 15 residues. From germline, CDR1 is SGHRS and CDR2 YFSETQ. V gave up 0 bases and J gave up 2 bases; unmatched junction bases: 3. These data come from a study of cytomegalovirus exposure and HLA in healthy donors. Overall study results and limits: Apart from CMV serostatus, no immune exposure information was available.

Primers for the PCR totalled 60 Vbeta and 13 Jbeta. The protocol was immunoSEQ multiplex PCR, while the TCRdb copy is restricted to in-frame clones and leaves out a portion. The data show roughly 100,000 clones, around four fifths seen once. The sequenced material came from PBMCs. This chain uses TRBV5-1 with TRBJ1-1, with 8 bases that match TRBD1. This clonotype was obtained from a man younger than 40 in good health and CMV-seropositive. The CDR3 DNA reads as TGCGCCAGCAGCTTGGAGGCAGGGGGCAACACTGAAGCTTTCTTT. Its translation: CASSLEAGGNTEAFF.